The TCR beta chain described here comes from a study of CD8 T cells in ankylosing spondylitis (dated by TCRdb to between 2016 and 2019). Regarding the research as a whole: T cell receptor beta repertoires were profiled in healthy donors and ankylosing spondylitis patients so that disease-linked TCR variants could be found. The full study cohort was made up of about 25 ankylosing spondylitis patients and around 100 healthy donors. Peripheral blood samples were taken, and synovial fluid was additionally collected from ankylosing spondylitis patients.

Notes on this clonotype: The antigen this receptor binds is unknown. The junction departs from the called germline gene at one end, perhaps through a read error.

From cysteine to phenylalanine, the CDR3 is 12 amino acids long. Solely the CDR3 DNA is kept, with 36 bases framed from the first base. The germline V gene (reference sequence) gives CDR1 as DFQATT and CDR2 as SNEGSKA. Overall results and qualifications from the work: A TCR beta motif of several highly homologous amino acid variants appeared characteristic of blood from ankylosing spondylitis patients. The disease-linked clones had a CD8+ phenotype and were found at relatively low frequencies in peripheral blood. Some motif variants had previously been reported in the synovial fluid and blood of reactive arthritis patients, which suggests shared mechanisms of disease initiation. According to the report, matched synovial fluid samples from ankylosing spondylitis patients were significantly enriched for the disease-linked clones.

TCRdb records Illumina HiSeq 2500 as the sequencer. TCR beta libraries were prepared by quantitative 5'-RACE with molecular barcodes. For the original study's pipeline: A new computational method based on a probabilistic model of VDJ rearrangement was used to identify disease-linked TCR variants. Using fastp at Q25 and MiXCR, TCRdb reprocessed the public reads and kept productive beta chains. Identical CDR3 protein sequences are pooled into one entry, listed with their most common genes and DNA. The V and J calls reflect TCRdb's pipeline rather than the authors' work. The sample has 250,000 or so distinct CDR3 sequences on record, roughly 25% of them singletons. The top ten clonotypes cover around 0.64% of the sample.

Sequencing was carried out using blood, either unsorted or a sorted T cell fraction (not recorded which). This sequence was found in a male donor with ankylosing spondylitis or in good health (not recorded which). The chain links TRBV20-1 with TRBJ2-2, with TRBD2 perhaps the D gene, on 6 matching bases. The DNA reads TGCAGTGCTTCCGGGGGTGCAGAGGAGATGGCTTTT. It is translated as CSASGGAEEMAF.